The present TCR beta chain was sequenced within a study of vaccination and CD4 T cells after COVID-19. The overall study: Researchers treated control cultures with a CEFX pool, an HIV-1 Nef pool, or no peptide.

CDR1 is SNHLY, CDR2 FYNNEI, per germline. The CDR3 extends over 14 amino acids. V lost 6 bases and J lost 7; bases outside the gene matches: 9. Cultured CD4+ T-cell DNA underwent Oncomine TCR Beta short-read sequencing. TCRdb reanalysed the PCR reads using MiXCR and keeps one entry per CDR3 protein. The top ten hold less than 20% of the sample, which has around 16,000 distinct CDR3 sequences, around half seen once. Treatment meaning: roughly 11-day PBMC culture with coronavirus spike peptide pools or control peptides (ViraFEST assay). About this clonotype itself: What it recognizes is unknown.

Source: CD4+ T cells from blood, cultured in vitro, taken before SARS-CoV-2 vaccination. This sequence originates from a human donor who had recovered from COVID-19. The genes are TRBV2 and TRBJ1-5; 7 bases fit TRBD1. The CDR3 DNA follows: TGTGCCAGCAGAGCCGGACAGGCGGGGCAGCCCCAGCATTTT. It encodes CASRAGQAGQPQHF.